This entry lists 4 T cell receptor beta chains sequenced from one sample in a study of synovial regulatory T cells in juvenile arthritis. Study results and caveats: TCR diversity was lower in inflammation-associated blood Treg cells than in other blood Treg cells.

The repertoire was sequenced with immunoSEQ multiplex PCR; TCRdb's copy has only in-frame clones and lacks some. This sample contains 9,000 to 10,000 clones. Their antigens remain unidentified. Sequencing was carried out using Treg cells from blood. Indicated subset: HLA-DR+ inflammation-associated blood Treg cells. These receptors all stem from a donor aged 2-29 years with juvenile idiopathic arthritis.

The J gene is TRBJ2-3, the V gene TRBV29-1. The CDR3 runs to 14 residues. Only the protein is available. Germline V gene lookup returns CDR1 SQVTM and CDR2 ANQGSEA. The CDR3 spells CSVETAHLTDTQYF.

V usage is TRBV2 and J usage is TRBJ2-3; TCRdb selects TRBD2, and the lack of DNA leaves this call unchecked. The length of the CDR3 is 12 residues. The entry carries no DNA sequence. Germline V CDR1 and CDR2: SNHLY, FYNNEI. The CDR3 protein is CASPSTKNTQYF.

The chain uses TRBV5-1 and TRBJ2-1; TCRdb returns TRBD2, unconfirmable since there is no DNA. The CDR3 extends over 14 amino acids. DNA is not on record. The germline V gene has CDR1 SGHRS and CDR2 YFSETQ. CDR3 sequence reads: CASSLSGGYNEQFF.

CDR3 sequence: CASSLEPDSGNTIYF. The rearrangement links TRBV5-1 to TRBJ1-3. The CDR3 consists of 15 residues. The entry carries no DNA sequence. The germline V gene has CDR1 SGHRS and CDR2 YFSETQ.